Presented here are 3 T cell receptor beta chains from one specimen sequenced in a study of blood T cells in healthy people across ages. Sample-barcoded 5' priming and a J-beta primer mix drove a second PCR of 7 to 11 cycles. TCRdb analysed the 5' RACE reads with MiXCR anew, one entry per CDR3 protein. Of roughly 680,000 distinct CDR3 sequences listed, roughly 20% were seen once; the top ten hold 3% to 4.5%. The sequenced sample consisted of blood. These receptors all stem from a man between 70 and 80 years old in good health.

This clonotype appeared a few times. The rearrangement joins TRBV19 to TRBJ2-1, with TRBD2 matching 9 bases. Germline V lookup: CDR1 LNHDA, CDR2 SQIVND (reference sequence). This CDR3 has 17 residues. The trim removed 0 bases at V and 3 bases at J, leaving 6 bases unmatched. For the CDR3, the DNA is TGTGCCAGTAGTATAGATCGGCGGGAGGGCCTCTACAATGAGCAGTTCTTC. Its protein is CASSIDRREGLYNEQFF.

This clonotype has a count of ten or more. This chain uses TRBV6-1 with TRBJ2-1; 12 bases fit TRBD2. V lost 10 bases to trimming and J lost 5 bases; unmatched junction nucleotides: 18. CDR1 is MNHNS, CDR2 SASEGT, per germline. The CDR3 contains 18 residues. The CDR3: CATLLLAGGDSKDNEQFF. CDR3 coding DNA: TGTGCCACCCTACTTCTAGCGGGAGGGGATTCGAAGGACAATGAGCAGTTCTTC.

V and J are TRBV7-3 and TRBJ1-1; 7 bases match TRBD1. After removal of 5 bases from V and 3 bases from J, the junction contained 9 bases not matched to a gene. Looked up from germline, CDR1 is SGHTA and CDR2 is FQGTGA. This CDR3 is built from 15 residues. The CDR3 protein is CASSPNRGGDTEAFF. The CDR3 bases are TGTGCCAGCAGCCCAAACAGGGGAGGGGACACTGAAGCTTTCTTT.